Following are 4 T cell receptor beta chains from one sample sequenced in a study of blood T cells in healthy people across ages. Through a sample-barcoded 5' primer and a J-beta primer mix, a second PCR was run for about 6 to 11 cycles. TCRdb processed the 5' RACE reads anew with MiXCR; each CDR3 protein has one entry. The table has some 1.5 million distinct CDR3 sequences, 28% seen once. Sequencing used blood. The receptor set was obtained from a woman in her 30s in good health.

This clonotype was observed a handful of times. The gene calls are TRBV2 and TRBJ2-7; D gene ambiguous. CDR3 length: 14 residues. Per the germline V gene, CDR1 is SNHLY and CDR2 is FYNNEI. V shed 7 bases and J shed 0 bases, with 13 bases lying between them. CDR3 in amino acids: CASIVGVPSYEQYF. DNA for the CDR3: TGTGCCAGCATCGTTGGGGTTCCCTCCTACGAGCAGTACTTC.

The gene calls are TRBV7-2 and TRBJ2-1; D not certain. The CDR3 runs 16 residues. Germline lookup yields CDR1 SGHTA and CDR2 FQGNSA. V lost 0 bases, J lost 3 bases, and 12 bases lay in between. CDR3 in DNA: TGTGCCAGCAGCTTAGCGCGGTGGAACGGCTACAATGAGCAGTTCTTC. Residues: CASSLARWNGYNEQFF.

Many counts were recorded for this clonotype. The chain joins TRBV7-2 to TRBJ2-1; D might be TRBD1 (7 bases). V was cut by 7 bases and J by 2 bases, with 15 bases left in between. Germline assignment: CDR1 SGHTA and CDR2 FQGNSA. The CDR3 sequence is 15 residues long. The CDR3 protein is CASIQAGQTYNEQFF. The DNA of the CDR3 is TGTGCCAGCATTCAGGCGGGACAGACCTACAATGAGCAGTTCTTC.

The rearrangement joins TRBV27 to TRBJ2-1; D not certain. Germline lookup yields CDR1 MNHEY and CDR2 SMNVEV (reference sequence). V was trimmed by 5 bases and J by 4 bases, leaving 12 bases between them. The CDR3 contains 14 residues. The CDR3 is CASSADDGYNEQFF. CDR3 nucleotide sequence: TGTGCCAGCAGTGCTGATGACGGATACAATGAGCAGTTCTTC.